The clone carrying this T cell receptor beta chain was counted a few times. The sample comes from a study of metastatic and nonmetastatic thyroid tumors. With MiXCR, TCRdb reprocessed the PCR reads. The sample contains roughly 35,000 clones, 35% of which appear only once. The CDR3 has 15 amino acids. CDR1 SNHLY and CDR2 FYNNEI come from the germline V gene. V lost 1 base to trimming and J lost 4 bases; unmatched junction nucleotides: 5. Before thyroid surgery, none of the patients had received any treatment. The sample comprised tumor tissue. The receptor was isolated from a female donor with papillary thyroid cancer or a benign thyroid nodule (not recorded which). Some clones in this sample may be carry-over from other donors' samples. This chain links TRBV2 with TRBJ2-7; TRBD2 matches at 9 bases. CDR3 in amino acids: CASSEGLAGLYEQYF. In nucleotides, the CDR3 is TGTGCCAGCAGTGAAGGGCTAGCGGGACTGTACGAGCAGTACTTC.